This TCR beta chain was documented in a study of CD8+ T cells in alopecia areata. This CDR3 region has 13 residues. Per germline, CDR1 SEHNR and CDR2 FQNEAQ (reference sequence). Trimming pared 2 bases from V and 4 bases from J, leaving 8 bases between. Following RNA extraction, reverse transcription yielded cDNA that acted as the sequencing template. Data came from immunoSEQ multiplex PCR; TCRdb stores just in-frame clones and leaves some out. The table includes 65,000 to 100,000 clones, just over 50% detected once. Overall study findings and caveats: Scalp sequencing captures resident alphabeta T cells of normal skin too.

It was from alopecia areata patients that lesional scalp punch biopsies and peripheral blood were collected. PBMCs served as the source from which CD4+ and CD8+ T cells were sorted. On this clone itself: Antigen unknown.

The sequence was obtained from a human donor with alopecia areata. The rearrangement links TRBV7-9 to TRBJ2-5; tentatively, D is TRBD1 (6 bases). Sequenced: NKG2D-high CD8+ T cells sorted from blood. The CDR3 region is CASSLLGAETQYF. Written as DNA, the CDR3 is TGTGCCAGCAGCTTATTGGGGGCAGAGACCCAGTACTTC.